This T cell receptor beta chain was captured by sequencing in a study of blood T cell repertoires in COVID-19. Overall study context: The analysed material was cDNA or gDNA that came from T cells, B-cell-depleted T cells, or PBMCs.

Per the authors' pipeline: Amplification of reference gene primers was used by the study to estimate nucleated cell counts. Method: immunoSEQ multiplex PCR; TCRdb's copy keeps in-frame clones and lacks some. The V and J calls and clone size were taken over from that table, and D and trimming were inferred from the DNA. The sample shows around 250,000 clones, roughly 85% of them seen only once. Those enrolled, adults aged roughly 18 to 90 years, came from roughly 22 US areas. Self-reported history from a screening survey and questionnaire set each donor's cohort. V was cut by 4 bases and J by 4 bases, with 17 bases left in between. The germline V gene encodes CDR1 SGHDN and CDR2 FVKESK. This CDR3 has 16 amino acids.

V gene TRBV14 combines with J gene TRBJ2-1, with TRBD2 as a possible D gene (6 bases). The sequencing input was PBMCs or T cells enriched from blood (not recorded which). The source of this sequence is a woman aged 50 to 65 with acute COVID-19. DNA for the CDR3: TGTGCCAGCAGCCCTCCGGGGCGGGACCGTTACAATGAGCAGTTCTTC. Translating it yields CASSPPGRDRYNEQFF.